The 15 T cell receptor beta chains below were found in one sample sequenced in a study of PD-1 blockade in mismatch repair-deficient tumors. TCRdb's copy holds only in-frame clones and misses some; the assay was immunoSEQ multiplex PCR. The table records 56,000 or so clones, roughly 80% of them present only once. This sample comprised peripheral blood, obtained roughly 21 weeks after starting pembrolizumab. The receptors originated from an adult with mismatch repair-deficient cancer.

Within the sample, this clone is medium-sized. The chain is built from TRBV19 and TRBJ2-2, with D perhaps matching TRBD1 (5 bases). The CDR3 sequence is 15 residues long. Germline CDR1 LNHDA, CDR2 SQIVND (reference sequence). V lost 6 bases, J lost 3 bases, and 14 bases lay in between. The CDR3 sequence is CASSPGYSHTGELFF. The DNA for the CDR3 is TGTGCCAGTAGCCCAGGGTACTCACACACCGGGGAGCTGTTTTTT.

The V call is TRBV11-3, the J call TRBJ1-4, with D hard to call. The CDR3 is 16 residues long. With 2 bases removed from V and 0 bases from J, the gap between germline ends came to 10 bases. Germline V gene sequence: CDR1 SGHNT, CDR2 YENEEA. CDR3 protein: CASSLSRATTNEKLFF. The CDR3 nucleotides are TGTGCCAGCAGCTTAAGTAGAGCCACAACTAATGAAAAACTGTTTTTT.

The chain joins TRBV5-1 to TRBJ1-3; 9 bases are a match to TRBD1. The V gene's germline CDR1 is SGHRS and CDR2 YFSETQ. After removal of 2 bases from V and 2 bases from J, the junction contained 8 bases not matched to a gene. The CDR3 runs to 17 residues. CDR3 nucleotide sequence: TGCGCCAGCAGCTTTCTCCCGACAGGGGGGACTGGAAACACCATATATTTT. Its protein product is CASSFLPTGGTGNTIYF.

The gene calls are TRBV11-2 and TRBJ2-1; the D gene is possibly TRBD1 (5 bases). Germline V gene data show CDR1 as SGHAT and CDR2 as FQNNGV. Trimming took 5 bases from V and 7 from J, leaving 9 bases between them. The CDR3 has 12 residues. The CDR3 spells CASSQDRNEQFF. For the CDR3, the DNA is TGTGCCAGCAGCCAAGACAGAAATGAGCAGTTCTTC.

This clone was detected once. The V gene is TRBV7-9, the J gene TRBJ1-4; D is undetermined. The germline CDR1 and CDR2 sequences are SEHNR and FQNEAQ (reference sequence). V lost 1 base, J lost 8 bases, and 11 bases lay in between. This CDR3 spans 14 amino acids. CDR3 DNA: TGTGCCAGCAGCTTAGGGAAGCTCGGCGAAAAACTGTTTTTT. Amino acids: CASSLGKLGEKLFF.

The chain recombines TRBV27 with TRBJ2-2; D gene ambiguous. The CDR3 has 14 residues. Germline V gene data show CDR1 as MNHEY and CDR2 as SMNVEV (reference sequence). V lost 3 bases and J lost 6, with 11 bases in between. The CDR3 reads CASSFMGIAGELFF. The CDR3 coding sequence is TGTGCCAGCAGTTTTATGGGTATCGCCGGGGAGCTGTTTTTT.

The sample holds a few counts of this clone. In nucleotides, the CDR3 is TGTGCCAGCAGCCAAGAACAGGGAAACACCATATATTTT. This translates into CASSQEQGNTIYF. This chain connects TRBV4-2 to TRBJ1-3; D is ambiguous. The germline V and J ends were trimmed by 0 bases and 4 bases, with 4 bases remaining between them. The CDR3 is 13 residues long. Germline V gives CDR1 LGHNA, CDR2 YNFKEQ.

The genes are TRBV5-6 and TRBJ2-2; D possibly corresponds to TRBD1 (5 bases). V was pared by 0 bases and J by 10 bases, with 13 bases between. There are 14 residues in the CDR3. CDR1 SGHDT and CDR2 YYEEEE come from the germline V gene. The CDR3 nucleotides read TGTGCCAGCAGCTTGGAACAGGTTGGGGCGGAGCTGTTTTTT. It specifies CASSLEQVGAELFF.

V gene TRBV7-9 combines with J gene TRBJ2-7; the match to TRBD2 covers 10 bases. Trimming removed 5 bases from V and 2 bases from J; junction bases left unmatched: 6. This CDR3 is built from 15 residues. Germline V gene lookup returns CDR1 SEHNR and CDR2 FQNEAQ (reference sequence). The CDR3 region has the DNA TGTGCCAGCAGCAAAACTAGCGGGACCCCCTACGAGCAGTACTTC. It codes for CASSKTSGTPYEQYF.

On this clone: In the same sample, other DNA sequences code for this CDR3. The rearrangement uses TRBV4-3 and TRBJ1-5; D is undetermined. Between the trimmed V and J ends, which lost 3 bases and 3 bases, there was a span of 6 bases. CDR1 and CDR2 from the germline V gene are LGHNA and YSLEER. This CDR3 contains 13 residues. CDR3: CASSQGANQPQHF. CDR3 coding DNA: TGCGCCAGCAGCCAGGGCGCCAATCAGCCCCAGCATTTT.

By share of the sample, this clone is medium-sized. CDR3 residues: CASSFVQGAHEQYF. The CDR3 nucleotides read TGTGCCAGCAGCTTTGTACAGGGGGCCCACGAGCAGTACTTC. The V call is TRBV7-9, the J call TRBJ2-7, with 9 nucleotides matching TRBD1. Germline V gene data show CDR1 as SEHNR and CDR2 as FQNEAQ (reference sequence). This CDR3 region has 14 residues. With V trimmed by 3 bases and J by 5 bases, 5 bases remained unmatched.

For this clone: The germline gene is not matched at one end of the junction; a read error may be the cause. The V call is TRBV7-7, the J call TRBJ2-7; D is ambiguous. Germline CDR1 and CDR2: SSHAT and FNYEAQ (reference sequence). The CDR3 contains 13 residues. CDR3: CASSLRLGYEQYF. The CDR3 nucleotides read TGTGCTAGCAGCTTACGTCTGGGGTACGAGCAGTACTTC.

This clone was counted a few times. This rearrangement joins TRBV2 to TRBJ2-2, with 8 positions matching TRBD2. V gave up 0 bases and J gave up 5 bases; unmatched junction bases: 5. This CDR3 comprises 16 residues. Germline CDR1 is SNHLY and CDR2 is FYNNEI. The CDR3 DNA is TGTGCCAGCAGTGAAGCGGCGCTAGCGGGTACCGGGGAGCTGTTTTTT. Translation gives CASSEAALAGTGELFF.

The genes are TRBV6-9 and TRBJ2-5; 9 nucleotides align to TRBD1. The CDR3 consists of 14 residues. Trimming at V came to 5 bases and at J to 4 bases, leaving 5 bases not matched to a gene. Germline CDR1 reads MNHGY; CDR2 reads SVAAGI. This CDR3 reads CASSTGQGRETQYF. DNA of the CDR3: TGTGCCAGCAGTACGGGACAGGGAAGAGAGACCCAGTACTTC.

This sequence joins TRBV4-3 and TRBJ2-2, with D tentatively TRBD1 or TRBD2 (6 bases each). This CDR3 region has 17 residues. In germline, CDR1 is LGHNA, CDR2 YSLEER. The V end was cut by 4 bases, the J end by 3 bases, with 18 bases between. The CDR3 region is CASSPNRQEGYTGELFF. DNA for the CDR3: TGCGCCAGCAGCCCGAATCGACAGGAGGGGTACACCGGGGAGCTGTTTTTT.